The entry below describes one TCR beta chain. Antigen unknown. The germline gives CDR1 MNHEY, CDR2 SMNVEV (reference sequence). The CDR3 has 16 amino acids. The V end was cut by 3 bases, the J end by 0 bases, with 12 bases between. The source of the sample is a study of CD8+ T cells in alopecia areata. Study-level points and caveats: Throughout tofacitinib, many expanded lesional clones continued to persist in scalp and blood. A single nonresponder leaves the baseline CD8+ expansion link to response uncertain.

Treatment in this sample: oral pan-JAK inhibitor, 5-10 mg twice daily. Following extraction, RNA underwent reverse transcription to cDNA, which served as the sequencing template. Repertoires were generated with immunoSEQ multiplex PCR, while TCRdb's copy carries only in-frame clones and drops some. The table shows more than 90,000 clones, with about 64% occurring only once. The sample here was CD8+ T cells sorted from blood, taken at week 4, from a patient treated with tofacitinib. The V gene is TRBV27, the J gene TRBJ2-4; unclear D gene. The sequence came from a human donor with alopecia areata. CDR3 sequence: CASSLYGSLAKNIQYF. In DNA, the CDR3 is TGTGCCAGCAGTTTGTACGGGTCTTTAGCCAAAAACATTCAGTACTTC.